The subject of this entry is one T cell receptor beta chain. The entry originates in a study of blood T cell repertoires in COVID-19. Produced via immunoSEQ multiplex PCR; TCRdb's table is partial and in-frame only. Among over 130,000 clones listed, roughly 79% were seen once. CDR1 is SGDLS and CDR2 is YYNGEE in the germline V gene. The junction had 9 bases not matched to a gene; V was cut back by 3 bases and J by 5 bases. The length of the CDR3 is 16 residues. The receptor comes from a woman between 50 and 59 years old who had recovered from COVID-19. The chain combines TRBV9 with TRBJ2-7; 12 nucleotides agree with TRBD2. Source material: PBMCs or T cells enriched from blood (not recorded which). The CDR3 bases are TGTGCCAGCAGCGCCCCTCTAGCGGGGGGGACCAACGAGCAGTACTTC. Protein product: CASSAPLAGGTNEQYF.